Sequencing of this T cell receptor (beta chain) was carried out in a study of regulatory T cells in long-lasting Graves disease. Findings of the study overall: Persistent disease favored TRBV28, TRBJ1-2 and TRBJ2-5.

TCR beta libraries were built with iRepertoire HTBI primers and Arm-PCR of CDR3 regions. A single record per CDR3 protein comes from TCRdb applying MiXCR to the multiplex PCR reads. The top ten hold 6.5% to 10% of the sample, which has about 470,000 distinct CDR3 sequences, around 21% seen once. The sample's time point: persistent/refractory GD, antithyroid drugs over 5 years with positive TRAb. The TCR library was made from RNA extracted from PBMCs. Comments on this clonotype: The antigen is not known.

Trimming pared 6 bases from V and 1 base from J, leaving 20 bases between. Germline CDR1 and CDR2: MNHNS and SASEGT. The length of the CDR3 is 17 residues. The clonotype comes from a female donor with Graves disease. The sequences come from peripheral blood mononuclear cells (PBMCs), collected when the disease was refractory, from a patient treated with antithyroid drugs. V usage is TRBV6-1 and J usage is TRBJ2-3; D unclear. The CDR3 DNA follows: TGTGCCAGCAGGAGATCCGGATCCGATTGGGGCACAGATACGCAGTATTTT. Its translation is CASRRSGSDWGTDTQYF.